What follows is one TCR beta chain and its context. The data were obtained in a study of blood T cell repertoires in COVID-19. About the study: Samples of COVID-19 (acute and convalescent) were obtained from the United States, Italy and Spain.

The assay was immunoSEQ multiplex PCR, and TCRdb's table has in-frame clones only and misses some. This sample carries roughly 420,000 clones, roughly 88% of them seen once, and the ten largest clones take 0.97%. The V and J ends lost 9 bases and 2 bases respectively, with 34 bases between them. Per germline, CDR1 KGHDR and CDR2 SFDVKD. This CDR3 comprises 21 residues. Sample: PBMCs or T cells enriched from blood (not recorded which). The chain uses TRBV24-1 and TRBJ1-3; possibly TRBD1 for D (6 bases). The clonotype was recovered from a woman aged 25 to 39 with acute COVID-19. The CDR3 DNA is TGTGCCACCCGGGACGCCCGGGGCAGGGGCCAGCGCACGAGCCCTGGAAACACCATATATTTT. Protein product: CATRDARGRGQRTSPGNTIYF.